This TCR beta chain was captured by sequencing in a study of blood T cell repertoires in COVID-19. Study context: The United States, Italy and Spain supplied acute and convalescent COVID-19 samples. Sources were T cells, B-cell-depleted T cells, or PBMCs; the material itself was cDNA or gDNA.

The trim removed 3 bases at V and 7 bases at J, leaving 7 bases unmatched. In germline, CDR1 is LNHDA, CDR2 SQIVND (reference sequence). This CDR3 region has 15 residues. Study processing details: Counts of nucleated cells, estimated from reference gene primer amplification, were obtained. The protocol was immunoSEQ multiplex PCR, while the TCRdb copy is restricted to in-frame clones and leaves out a portion. V, J and clone size are those of that table, while D and trimming were read from the DNA. Of approximately 130,000 clones in the sample, roughly four fifths were seen once. Sequencing used peripheral blood. The rearrangement uses TRBV19 and TRBJ1-4; TRBD1 aligns across 8 bases. This TCR was recovered from a human donor in a cohort sampled during active COVID-19. The CDR3: CASSIGGQGGEKLFF. As DNA, the CDR3 is TGTGCCAGTAGTATTGGTGGACAGGGAGGTGAAAAACTGTTTTTT.